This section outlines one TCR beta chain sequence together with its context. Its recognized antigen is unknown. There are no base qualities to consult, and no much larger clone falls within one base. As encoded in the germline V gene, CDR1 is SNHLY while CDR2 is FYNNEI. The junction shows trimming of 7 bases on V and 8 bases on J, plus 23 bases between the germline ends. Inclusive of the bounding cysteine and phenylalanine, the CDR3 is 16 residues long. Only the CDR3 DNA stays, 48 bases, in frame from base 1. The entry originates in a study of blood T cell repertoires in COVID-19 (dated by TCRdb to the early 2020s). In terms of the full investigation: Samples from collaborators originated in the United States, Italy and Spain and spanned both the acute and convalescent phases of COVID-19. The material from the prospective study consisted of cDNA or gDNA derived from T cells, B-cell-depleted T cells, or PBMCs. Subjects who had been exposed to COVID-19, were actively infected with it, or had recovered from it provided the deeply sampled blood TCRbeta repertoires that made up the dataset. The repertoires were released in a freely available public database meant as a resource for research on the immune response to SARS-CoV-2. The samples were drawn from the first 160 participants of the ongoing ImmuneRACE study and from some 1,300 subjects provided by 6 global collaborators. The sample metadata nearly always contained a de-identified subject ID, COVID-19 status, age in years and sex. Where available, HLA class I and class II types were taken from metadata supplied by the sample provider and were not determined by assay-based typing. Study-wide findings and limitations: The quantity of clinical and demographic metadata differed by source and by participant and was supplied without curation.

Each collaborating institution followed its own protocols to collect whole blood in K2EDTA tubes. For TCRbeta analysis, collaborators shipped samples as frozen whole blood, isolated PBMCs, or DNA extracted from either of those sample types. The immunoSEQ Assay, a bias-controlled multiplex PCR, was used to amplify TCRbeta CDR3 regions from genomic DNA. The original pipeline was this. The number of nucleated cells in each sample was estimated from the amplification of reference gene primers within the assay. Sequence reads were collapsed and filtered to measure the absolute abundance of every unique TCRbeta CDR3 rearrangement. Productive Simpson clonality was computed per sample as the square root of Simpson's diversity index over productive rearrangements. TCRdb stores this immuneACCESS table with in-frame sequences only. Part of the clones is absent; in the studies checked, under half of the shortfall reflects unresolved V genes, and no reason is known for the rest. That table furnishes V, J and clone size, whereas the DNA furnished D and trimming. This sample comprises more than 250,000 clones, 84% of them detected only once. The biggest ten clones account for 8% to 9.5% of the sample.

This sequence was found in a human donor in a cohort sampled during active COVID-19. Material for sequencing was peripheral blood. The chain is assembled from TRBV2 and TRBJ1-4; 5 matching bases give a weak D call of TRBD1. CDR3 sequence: CASKWGRTTLGEKLFF. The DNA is TGTGCCAGCAAGTGGGGGAGGACAACCCTAGGGGAAAAACTGTTTTTT.